Each of the 30 T cell receptor beta chains below was sequenced from the same sample in a study of PD-1 blockade in classical Hodgkin lymphoma (TCRdb year 2020). The receptor library was made with the immunoSEQ multiplex PCR assay. The table comes from immuneACCESS by way of TCRdb, which keeps in-frame sequences with V and J called. Part of the clones is missing from these tables; in studies checked, under half for an unresolved V gene and the rest for unknown reasons. This sample gives about 22,000 clones in total; 65% to 80% of them show up just once. Roughly 8% of the sample is held by the ten biggest clonotypes. This specimen's time point label, interpreted: cycle 2 day 1 (C2D1) of nivolumab. All trial patients had relapsed after autologous stem cell transplantation, with cohorts A, B and C differing in prior brentuximab vedotin exposure. The sample here was peripheral blood mononuclear cells (PBMCs), taken before the second cycle of nivolumab. The receptor source for this set is a human donor with classical Hodgkin lymphoma.

The chain combines TRBV18 with TRBJ1-1; TRBD1 aligns across 11 bases. The CDR3 is 14 residues long. Germline loops: CDR1 KGHSH, CDR2 LQKENI. J lost 4 bases, V lost 6 bases, and 4 bases had no gene match. The CDR3 is CASSRGTGGTEAFF. CDR3 DNA sequence: TGTGCCAGCTCGCGCGGGACAGGGGGCACTGAAGCTTTCTTT.

V gene TRBV11-2 combines with J gene TRBJ1-1, with 7 bases matching TRBD1. The germline V gene encodes CDR1 SGHAT and CDR2 FQNNGV. V lost 5 bases to trimming and J lost 0 bases; unmatched junction nucleotides: 6. The CDR3 extends over 15 amino acids. The CDR3: CASSRQGQLNTEAFF. DNA of the CDR3: TGTGCCAGCAGCCGACAGGGTCAGTTGAACACTGAAGCTTTCTTT.

V is TRBV5-1 and J is TRBJ2-1, with 9 bases lining up with TRBD1. This CDR3 contains 16 residues. V was clipped by 0 bases and J by 7 bases; unmatched bases: 8. CDR1 and CDR2 from the germline V gene are SGHRS and YFSETQ. The CDR3 bases are TGCGCCAGCAGCTTGGAAGGGACAGGGTTGTTAAATGAGCAGTTCTTC. Translation gives CASSLEGTGLLNEQFF.

CDR3 in amino acids: CASSLPLEGLVQPQHF. The CDR3, as DNA: TGTGCCAGCAGTTTACCCCTGGAGGGATTGGTTCAGCCCCAGCATTTT. The chain combines TRBV28 with TRBJ1-5; no firm D call. Trimming removed 2 bases at V and 6 bases at J, with 17 bases between. The CDR3 is 16 amino acids. Per germline, CDR1 MDHEN and CDR2 SYDVKM.

The chain carries TRBV27 and TRBJ1-1, with D perhaps matching TRBD1 (5 bases). Trimming cost V 6 bases and J 8 bases, with 22 bases left between them. Looked up from germline, CDR1 is MNHEY and CDR2 is SMNVEV (reference sequence). There are 15 residues in the CDR3. In DNA, the CDR3 is TGTGCCAGCAGCCGAAAAAGCGGGGGAGTAGCCGAAGCTTTCTTT. Protein sequence: CASSRKSGGVAEAFF.

The chain couples TRBV7-6 to TRBJ2-5, with TRBD2 identical over 7 bases. The germline CDR1 and CDR2 sequences are SGHVS and FNYEAQ. This CDR3 is built from 15 residues. Trimming at V came to 4 bases and at J to 5 bases, leaving 10 bases not matched to a gene. CDR3 region: CASSSRDYPVETQYF. In nucleotides, the CDR3 is TGTGCCAGCAGCTCACGGGACTACCCAGTGGAGACCCAGTACTTC.

The chain recombines TRBV5-1 with TRBJ1-2, with D possibly TRBD1 on 5 matching bases. The CDR3 spans 13 residues. Germline V gene sequence: CDR1 SGHRS, CDR2 YFSETQ. V was trimmed by 4 bases and J by 0 bases, leaving 7 bases between them. This CDR3 reads CASSRDPNYGYTF. DNA of the CDR3: TGCGCCAGCAGCAGGGACCCTAACTATGGCTACACCTTC.

This rearrangement joins TRBV27 to TRBJ2-1, with 9 bases that match TRBD2. Per the germline V gene, CDR1 is MNHEY and CDR2 is SMNVEV (reference sequence). J gave up 8 bases and V 6 bases, and 11 bases lay outside the gene matches. The CDR3 length is 15 residues. CDR3 sequence: CASRGRREGPDEQFF. The CDR3 DNA is TGTGCCAGCAGGGGTCGGCGGGAGGGCCCCGATGAGCAGTTCTTC.

V gene TRBV30 combines with J gene TRBJ1-3; TRBD1 is a possible D gene (6 bases). The V and J ends lost 3 bases and 0 bases respectively, with 9 bases between them. The CDR3 has 14 residues. Germline V lookup: CDR1 GTSNPN, CDR2 SVGIG (reference sequence). CDR3 sequence (DNA): TGTGCCTGGAGCGAGGACAGCTCTGGAAACACCATATATTTT. Encoded protein: CAWSEDSSGNTIYF.

V and J are TRBV11-2 and TRBJ2-7; 12 bases are a match to TRBD2. After removal of 7 bases from V and 7 bases from J, the junction contained 5 bases not matched to a gene. Germline values: CDR1 SGHAT, CDR2 FQNNGV. This CDR3 has 13 residues. DNA of the CDR3: TGTGCCAGCACTAGCGGGAGGGCCTGGGAGCAGTACTTC. Protein sequence: CASTSGRAWEQYF.

This chain uses TRBV5-1 with TRBJ2-2; D is uncertain. The CDR3 is 14 amino acids. Germline CDR1 reads SGHRS; CDR2 reads YFSETQ. V lost 0 bases to trimming and J lost 4 bases, with 7 bases between them. The CDR3 here is CASSLEGITGELFF. In DNA, the CDR3 is TGCGCCAGCAGCTTGGAAGGAATCACCGGGGAGCTGTTTTTT.

This rearrangement joins TRBV5-1 to TRBJ2-1, with 10 bases matching TRBD2. Germline CDR1 reads SGHRS; CDR2 reads YFSETQ. The trim removed 2 bases at V and 0 bases at J, leaving 5 bases unmatched. The CDR3 contains 17 residues. The CDR3: CASSFGLAESSYNEQFF. For the CDR3, the DNA is TGCGCCAGCAGCTTTGGACTAGCGGAGAGCTCCTACAATGAGCAGTTCTTC.

The chain recombines TRBV6-5 with TRBJ2-5; D remains unclear. V lost 10 bases to trimming and J lost 2 bases, with 11 bases between them. Looked up from germline, CDR1 is MNHEY and CDR2 is SVGAGI. The CDR3 runs 12 residues. This CDR3 is CATRRGQETQYF. The CDR3 nucleotides read TGTGCCACCCGCCGCGGACAAGAGACCCAGTACTTC.

The CDR3 sequence is CASRNQVGVRTEAFF. The DNA of the CDR3 is TGTGCCAGCAGGAACCAGGTGGGGGTTCGGACTGAAGCTTTCTTT. The chain is built from TRBV28 and TRBJ1-1, with D possibly TRBD1 on 5 matching bases. The V and J ends lost 6 bases and 5 bases respectively, with 19 bases between them. The CDR3 consists of 15 residues. Germline V lookup: CDR1 MDHEN, CDR2 SYDVKM.

This clone occurred a few times. The chain carries TRBV6-5 and TRBJ2-5; no reliable D call. The CDR3 spans 14 residues. Germline-derived CDR1 and CDR2 are MNHEY and SVGAGI. V was trimmed by 0 bases and J by 5 bases, leaving 10 bases between them. CDR3 in amino acids: CASSYSIVGETQYF. CDR3 DNA: TGTGCCAGCAGTTACTCGATTGTGGGGGAGACCCAGTACTTC.

This rearrangement joins TRBV11-2 to TRBJ2-3; tentatively, D is TRBD2 (5 bases). V was shortened by 1 base and J by 1 base, with 15 bases between the two germline ends. Looked up from germline, CDR1 is SGHAT and CDR2 is FQNNGV. This CDR3 has 17 amino acids. CDR3 coding DNA: TGTGCCAGCAGCTTAGGGGCGCGGGTCGGGGGCACAGATACGCAGTATTTT. Translated, it gives CASSLGARVGGTDTQYF.

The rearrangement joins TRBV20-1 to TRBJ2-7, with D maybe TRBD2 (7 bases). V gave up 3 bases and J gave up 6 bases, with 9 bases separating them. CDR1 is DFQATT and CDR2 is SNEGSKA in the germline V gene (reference sequence). This CDR3 is built from 11 residues. The CDR3 DNA reads as TGCAGTGCTAGCGGGGGGCGCGAGCAGTACTTC. This sequence encodes CSASGGREQYF.

This chain uses TRBV28 with TRBJ2-7; 8 nucleotides align to TRBD1. Germline V gene sequence: CDR1 MDHEN, CDR2 SYDVKM. This CDR3 is 15 amino acids long. V shed 0 bases and J 2 bases; nucleotides not matched to a gene: 3. CDR3 in amino acids: CASSLWETGAYEQYF. The CDR3, as DNA: TGTGCCAGCAGTTTATGGGAGACAGGGGCCTACGAGCAGTACTTC.

This chain connects TRBV7-2 to TRBJ2-3, with D tentatively TRBD2 (5 bases). Germline V gene data show CDR1 as SGHTA and CDR2 as FQGNSA. V was cut by 6 bases and J by 0 bases, with 10 bases left in between. The CDR3 is 14 residues long. CDR3 nucleotide sequence: TGTGCCAGCAGTCCGGACTTTAGCACAGATACGCAGTATTTT. As protein: CASSPDFSTDTQYF. The complete variable domain, with remaining parts taken from reference TRBV7-2 and TRBJ2-3, reads GAGVSQSPSNKVTEKGKDVELRCDPISGHTALYWYRQSLGQGLEFLIYFQGNSAPDKSGLPSDRFSAERTGGSVSTLTIQRTQQEDSAVYLCASSPDFSTDTQYFGPGTRLTVL.

This chain links TRBV6-5 with TRBJ2-1, with 9 bases fitting TRBD1. V shed 4 bases and J 8 bases; nucleotides not matched to a gene: 9. The CDR3 is 15 amino acids. CDR1 MNHEY and CDR2 SVGAGI come from the germline V gene. The CDR3 reads CASSLTGTGRDEQFF. The CDR3 coding sequence is TGTGCCAGCAGTTTGACCGGGACAGGGCGGGATGAGCAGTTCTTC.

This chain joins TRBV9 and TRBJ2-3; D is uncertain. V lost 0 bases to trimming and J lost 6 bases, with 5 bases between them. The CDR3 is 12 amino acids. Germline CDR1 is SGDLS and CDR2 is YYNGEE. CDR3 sequence (DNA): TGTGCCAGCAGCGTAGATAAGGATACGCAGTATTTT. It codes for CASSVDKDTQYF.

V usage is TRBV21-1 and J usage is TRBJ2-5; the table's D gene call, TRBD1, was not cross checked with the DNA. TRBV21-1 is classified as a pseudogene. The length of the CDR3 is 16 residues. The CDR3 DNA reads TGTGCCAGCAGCAAACCCGGACAGGGTGTACGAGAGACCCAGTACTTC. Its protein is CASSKPGQGVRETQYF.

This clone was observed a few times. The chain carries TRBV25-1 and TRBJ2-1; 8 nucleotides line up with TRBD2. CDR1 is MGHDK and CDR2 is SYGVNS in the germline V gene. This CDR3 comprises 14 residues. V was pared by 6 bases and J by 7 bases, with 8 bases of the junction left unmatched. In DNA form, the CDR3 reads TGTGCCAGCAGCCTTAGCGGGAATGGGAATGAGCAGTTCTTC. Translated: CASSLSGNGNEQFF.

The V and J genes are TRBV7-9 and TRBJ2-5, with D hard to call. The CDR3 is 18 amino acids. Germline CDR1 reads SEHNR; CDR2 reads FQNEAQ (reference sequence). V was trimmed by 1 base and J by 2 bases, leaving 20 bases between them. This chain's CDR3 is CASSLGRPDGRLQETQYF. DNA for the CDR3: TGTGCCAGCAGCTTAGGACGGCCCGACGGCCGTCTTCAAGAGACCCAGTACTTC.

The chain is built from TRBV4-2 and TRBJ2-1; 9 bases match TRBD2. Germline CDR1 and CDR2: LGHNA and YNFKEQ. The V segment lost 5 bases and the J segment 0 bases; nucleotides outside the gene matches: 8. The CDR3 is 17 amino acids. CDR3 region: CASSGAGGRSSYNEQFF. DNA of the CDR3: TGTGCCAGCAGCGGAGCGGGAGGACGAAGCTCCTACAATGAGCAGTTCTTC.

This chain links TRBV7-2 with TRBJ2-1, with a tentative D call TRBD2 (5 bases). The length of the CDR3 is 16 residues. With 1 base removed from V and 4 bases from J, the gap between germline ends came to 14 bases. Germline CDR1 and CDR2: SGHTA and FQGNSA. CDR3 in DNA: TGTGCCAGCAGCTTAGACCTAGCTAGGACGTACAATGAGCAGTTCTTC. Its translation is CASSLDLARTYNEQFF.

This chain links TRBV7-2 with TRBJ2-5; no firm D call. Trimming took off 5 bases at V and 2 bases at J, with 9 bases between the two ends. This CDR3 comprises 13 residues. Germline CDR1 and CDR2: SGHTA and FQGNSA. This CDR3 reads CASSRGLQETQYF. In DNA, the CDR3 is TGTGCCAGCAGCCGAGGTTTACAAGAGACCCAGTACTTC.

This clone was recorded a few times. The sample holds other DNA sequences that translate to the same CDR3. This sequence joins TRBV7-2 and TRBJ2-5, with TRBD2 matching 13 bases. Losses at the gene ends were 3 bases for V and 7 bases for J; bases not matched to a gene: 5. Germline lookup yields CDR1 SGHTA and CDR2 FQGNSA. The CDR3 loop spans 15 amino acids. The CDR3 bases are TGTGCCAGCAGCTTCGGACTAGCGGGAGTGGGGACCCAGTACTTC. It yields the protein CASSFGLAGVGTQYF.

This chain uses TRBV7-8 with TRBJ2-7; D call uncertain. CDR3 length: 11 residues. CDR1 is SGHVS, CDR2 FQNEAQ, per germline. Between the trimmed V and J ends, which lost 3 bases and 6 bases, there was a span of 6 bases. The CDR3 sequence is CASSFLTEQYF. CDR3 nucleotide sequence: TGTGCCAGCAGCTTCTTAACCGAGCAGTACTTC.

V is TRBV7-2 and J is TRBJ2-5; 7 nucleotides match TRBD1. Germline assignment: CDR1 SGHTA and CDR2 FQGNSA. V trimming: 7 bases; J trimming: 5 bases; junction bases outside the gene matches: 4. The CDR3 has 12 amino acids. The CDR3 DNA reads as TGTGCCAGCAAGACAGGGTGGGAGACCCAGTACTTC. It translates to CASKTGWETQYF. Supplemented by reference TRBV7-2 and TRBJ2-5, the full variable domain reads GAGVSQSPSNKVTEKGKDVELRCDPISGHTALYWYRQSLGQGLEFLIYFQGNSAPDKSGLPSDRFSAERTGGSVSTLTIQRTQQEDSAVYLCASKTGWETQYFGPGTRLLVL.